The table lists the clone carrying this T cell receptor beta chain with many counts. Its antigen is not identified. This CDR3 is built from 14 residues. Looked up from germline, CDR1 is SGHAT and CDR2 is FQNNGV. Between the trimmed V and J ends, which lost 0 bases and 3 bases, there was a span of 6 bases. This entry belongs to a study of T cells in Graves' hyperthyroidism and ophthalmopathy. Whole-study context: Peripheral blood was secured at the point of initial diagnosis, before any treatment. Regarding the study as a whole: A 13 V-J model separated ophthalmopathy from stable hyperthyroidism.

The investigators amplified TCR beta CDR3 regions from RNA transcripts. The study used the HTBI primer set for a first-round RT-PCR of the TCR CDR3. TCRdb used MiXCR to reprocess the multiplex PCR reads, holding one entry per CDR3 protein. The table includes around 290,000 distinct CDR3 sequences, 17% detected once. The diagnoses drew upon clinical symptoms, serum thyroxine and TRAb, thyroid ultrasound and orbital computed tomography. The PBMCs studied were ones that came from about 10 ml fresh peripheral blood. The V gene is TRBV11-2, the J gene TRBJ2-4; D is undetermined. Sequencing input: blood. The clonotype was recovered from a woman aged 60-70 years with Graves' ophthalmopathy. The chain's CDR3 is CASSLDGLKNIQYF. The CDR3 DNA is TGTGCCAGCAGCTTAGACGGGCTCAAAAACATTCAGTACTTC.